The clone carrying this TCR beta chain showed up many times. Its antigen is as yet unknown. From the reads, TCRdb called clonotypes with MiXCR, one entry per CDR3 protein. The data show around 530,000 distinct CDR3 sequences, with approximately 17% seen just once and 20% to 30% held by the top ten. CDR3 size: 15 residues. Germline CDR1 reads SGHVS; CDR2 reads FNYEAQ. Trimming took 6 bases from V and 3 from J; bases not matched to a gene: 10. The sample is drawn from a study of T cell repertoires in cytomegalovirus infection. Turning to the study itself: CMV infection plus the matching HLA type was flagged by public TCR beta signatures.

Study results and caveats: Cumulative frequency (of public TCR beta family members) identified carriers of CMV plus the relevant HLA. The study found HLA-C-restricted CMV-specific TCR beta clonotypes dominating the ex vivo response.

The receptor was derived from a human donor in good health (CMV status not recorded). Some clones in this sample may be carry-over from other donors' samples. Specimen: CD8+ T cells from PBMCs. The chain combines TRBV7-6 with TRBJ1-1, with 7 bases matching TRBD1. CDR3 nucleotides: TGTGCCAGCAGACGGACCTCCGACAGGGACACTGAAGCTTTCTTT. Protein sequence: CASRRTSDRDTEAFF.